This T cell receptor beta chain was observed in a study of shared clonotypes between healthy human individuals (TCRdb year 2020). For the wider study: The cohort comprised a couple of women and three men aged 18 to 49 years. For each donor, three plates each were used for CD4 naive and CD4 memory, two plates were used for CD8 naive, and one plate was used for CD8 memory. Leukapheresis yielded between about 0.9 and 8.9 billion PBMCs per donor. The study deeply sequenced blood TCR repertoires of about five healthy adults to estimate repertoire size and the extent of clonotype sharing between individuals. Different laboratories and diverse techniques were used to prepare libraries and sequence TCR repertoires, to increase sequencing depth and limit assay-specific biases. What the study reported, not specific to this receptor: Naive subsets generally had larger estimated clonotype richness than memory subsets. Across a handful of donors, 4.5% to 6.5% of naive CD4, roughly 3.5% of naive CD8, about 2% of memory CD4, and about 0.44% of memory CD8 clonotypes were shared. The small number of donors limited the genetic and exposure-history diversity represented. Even with the large sequencing depth, rarefaction of the sorted-subset datasets indicated that sequencing was incomplete. Sampling was limited to blood, and TCR repertoires in tissue likely differ from TCR repertoires in blood. Pairwise subsampling indicated that sequencing depth was expected to affect the degree of clonotype sharing among donors. Clonotypes shared by all four sorted-subset donors showed higher generation probabilities than non-shared clonotypes.

This clone was counted a few times. Its target antigen remains unknown. Base qualities were left out, and no much larger clone turns up one base away. Donors were healthy HIV-negative adults with no recently reported acute infections or vaccinations. All donors were Caucasian adults living in Nashville, Tennessee, USA. CD4+ T cells were enriched through magnetic negative selection, after which naive cells were positively selected on CD45RA and the remaining negative fraction served as the memory subset. Blood was collected by leukapheresis, and PBMCs were isolated by Ficoll-Histopaque density gradient centrifugation and then cryopreserved in liquid nitrogen vapor phase. Purity and quantity of every magnetically sorted T cell population were checked by analytical flow cytometry. Each sorted fraction had its genomic DNA isolated and then quantified by UV absorbance on a Nanodrop 2000c. The CDR3 runs 13 amino acids, cysteine and phenylalanine included. Of the read, only the CDR3 DNA is kept; its 39 bases are in frame from base 1. Based on the germline V gene, the CDR1 and CDR2 sequences are SQVTM and ANQGSEA. The junction carries 14 bases between V and J, which are trimmed by 4 bases and 7 bases respectively.

Using the deep immunoSEQ assay, multiplex PCR amplified TCR CDR3 regions from genomic DNA. Genomic DNA extracted from each cell subset was distributed evenly over all wells of several immunoSEQ 96-well plates, and each plate served as one replicate. Each replicate PCR for sorted subsets received around 200 ng genomic DNA, equal to about 29,000 T cell genomes. Purified libraries were measured with a Qubit 3.0 fluorometer, size-checked on a Bioanalyzer 2100, and measured again with the KAPA Library Quantification kit. Every immunoSEQ 96-well plate was sequenced on a dedicated single-read 150-cycle Illumina NextSeq 550 flow cell. The published analysis was carried out like this. Because the immunoSEQ output held only junctional sequences and lacked quality scores, the filtering could not match the filtering applied to full-length reads. Sequences were annotated with PyIR, a Python wrapper for IgBLAST v1.9, and V/J genes and CDR3 were assigned using IMGT germline references. Reads with weak V/J assignments (E-value above 1e-6), missing CDR3, stop codons, out-of-frame junctions, or ambiguous translated residues were removed. V3J clonotypes were defined as sequences sharing the same inferred V gene, J gene, and CDR3 amino acid sequence. The percentage overlap between two repertoires was calculated by dividing the number of shared unique clonotypes by the size of the smaller repertoire. Three approaches were used to assess repertoire richness: RTK rarefaction, the Chao1 estimator, and Recon v2.1 estimates of unobserved clonotypes. OLGA was used to compute generation probabilities for all TCRbeta clonotypes that the gDNA method yielded from four donors. This is the immuneACCESS table as TCRdb keeps it, with only in-frame sequences that have V and J called. A part of the clones is gone; compared with another copy, unresolved V genes explain less than half, and the rest is unexplained. That table supplies the V and J calls and clone size; D and trimming were determined from the DNA. This sample gives more than 550,000 clones in total; roughly 72% of them show up just once. More than 1.5% of the sample belongs to the ten largest clones.

The sequence came from a woman in her 30s in good health. The specimen was memory CD4+ T cells sorted from blood. The cell subset or site label here, explained by the study, means: CD45RA-negative fraction. The sequence links TRBV29-1 to TRBJ2-1, with the D gene call left open. The sequence in DNA is TGCAGCGTTGGTTTTTTAGGGTTGAATGAGCAGTTCTTC. Translated, this gives CSVGFLGLNEQFF.